This entry lists 30 T cell receptor beta chains sequenced from one sample in a study of T cells after yellow fever vaccination (dated by TCRdb to about 2019). Sample treatment or condition, as interpreted from the label and publication: live attenuated yellow fever vaccine strain. Library construction relied on 5' RACE. The instrument was an Illumina NovaSeq 6000. Through fastp at Q25 and MiXCR, TCRdb rebuilt clones from the public reads, retaining in-frame beta chains. Records with the same CDR3 protein are collapsed into one entry carrying the most frequent genes and DNA. The table for this sample lists 100,000 to 150,000 distinct CDR3 sequences; roughly 8.2% of them were counted only once. Jointly, the top ten make up almost 40% of the sample. The source was CD8+ T cells sorted from PBMCs, collected on the day of the yellow fever booster vaccination. The receptor set was obtained from a man between 18 and 29 years old who received the YFV17D yellow fever vaccine.

V usage is TRBV11-2 and J usage is TRBJ1-1, with a possible D match to TRBD1 (6 bases). Per the germline V gene, CDR1 is SGHAT and CDR2 is FQNNGV. The CDR3 is made up of 13 amino acids. Between the trimmed V and J ends, which lost 3 bases and 4 bases, there was a span of 9 bases. Written as DNA, the CDR3 is TGTGCCAGCAGCTTCCGGGGGGCCACTGAAGCTTTCTTT. It specifies CASSFRGATEAFF.

The table lists this clonotype with a few counts. The chain joins TRBV29-1 to TRBJ1-2, with 11 bases identical to TRBD1. CDR3 length: 14 residues. The germline V gene has CDR1 SQVTM and CDR2 ANQGSEA. Trimming took 7 bases from V and 8 from J; bases not matched to a gene: 12. The CDR3, as DNA: TGCAGCGCTGGGACAGGGGGGAGTTTTAAAGGCTACACCTTC. Its protein is CSAGTGGSFKGYTF.

This clonotype was detected once. This rearrangement joins TRBV4-2 to TRBJ1-1; D may be TRBD1 (6 bases). CDR1 and CDR2 from the germline V gene are LGHNA and YNFKEQ. The ends were cut back, 0 bases at V and 1 base at J, with 12 bases in the middle. The CDR3 totals 16 residues. The CDR3 sequence: CASSQEPRTENTEAFF. CDR3 bases: TGTGCCAGCAGCCAAGAACCCCGGACAGAGAACACTGAAGCTTTCTTT.

This clonotype was counted only a few times. The chain has TRBV29-1 and TRBJ2-2; possibly TRBD1 for D (5 bases). This CDR3 is built from 14 residues. Trimming took 5 bases from V and 6 from J, leaving 16 bases between them. Germline lookup yields CDR1 SQVTM and CDR2 ANQGSEA. The CDR3 loop reads CSVWWAGHPGELFF. DNA for the CDR3: TGCAGCGTTTGGTGGGCAGGGCACCCCGGGGAGCTGTTTTTT.

This clonotype was seen more than once but under ten times. The chain carries TRBV3-1 and TRBJ2-1, with D possibly TRBD2 on 6 matching bases. V was clipped by 8 bases and J by 12 bases, with 26 bases between them. CDR3 length: 15 amino acids. Germline V gene lookup returns CDR1 LGHDT and CDR2 YNNKEL (reference sequence). CDR3 nucleotides: TGTGCCAGCCCAGCCAAATACCGGGACCGGGAGCCGCAGTTCTTC. It encodes CASPAKYRDREPQFF.

This clonotype was seen ten or more times. J is TRBJ2-3 and V is TRBV5-1, with a tentative D call TRBD2 (6 bases). This CDR3 is 15 amino acids long. Germline V gives CDR1 SGHRS, CDR2 YFSETQ. V was pared by 3 bases and J by 4 bases, with 15 bases between. The CDR3 loop reads CASSWFGGSADTQYF. The CDR3 region has the DNA TGCGCCAGCAGCTGGTTCGGGGGATCCGCAGATACGCAGTATTTT.

This chain links TRBV12-3 or TRBV12-4 with TRBJ2-1, with TRBD1 matching over 11 bases. V lost 7 bases, J lost 9 bases, and 8 bases stayed unmatched. The CDR3 is 14 residues long. This CDR3 is CASTIGDRGIEQFF. CDR3 DNA sequence: TGTGCCAGCACTATTGGGGACAGGGGGATTGAGCAGTTCTTC.

The DNA for the CDR3 is TGTGCCGGTTTAGTAGAGGGGATTAACACTGAAGCTTTCTTT. Residues: CAGLVEGINTEAFF. V gene TRBV7-9 combines with J gene TRBJ1-1, with D possibly matching TRBD1 (5 bases). Germline CDR1 SEHNR, CDR2 FQNEAQ (reference sequence). The CDR3 contains 14 residues. V was shortened by 11 bases and J by 2 bases, with 18 bases between the two germline ends. Supplemented by reference TRBV7-9 and TRBJ1-1, the full variable domain reads DTGVSQNPRHKITKRGQNVTFRCDPISEHNRLYWYRQTLGQGPEFLTYFQNEAQLEKSRLLSDRFSAERPKGSFSTLEIQRTEQGDSAMYLCAGLVEGINTEAFFGQGTRLTVV.

CDR3 protein: CASSSGFEAFF. The CDR3, as DNA: TGCGCCAGCAGCTCAGGGTTTGAGGCTTTCTTT. This chain uses TRBV5-1 with TRBJ1-1; a weak D match, TRBD1 (5 bases). Germline loops: CDR1 SGHRS, CDR2 YFSETQ. The ends were cut back, 3 bases at V and 11 bases at J, with 11 bases in the middle. The CDR3 totals 11 residues.

This clonotype occurred once. The chain joins TRBV4-3 to TRBJ1-2; maybe TRBD1 (5 bases). CDR3 size: 16 residues. Germline values: CDR1 LGHNA, CDR2 YSLEER. Between the trimmed V and J ends, which lost 1 base and 0 bases, there was a span of 12 bases. CDR3 in amino acids: CASSQGQGLTNYGYTF. CDR3 coding DNA: TGCGCCAGCAGCCAAGGCCAGGGTCTAACTAACTATGGCTACACCTTC.

In this sample, this clonotype turned up many times. The CDR3 region is CASSLPPGLAVYEQYF. In DNA, the CDR3 is TGTGCCAGCAGCTTACCCCCGGGGCTAGCGGTCTACGAGCAGTACTTC. The J gene is TRBJ2-7, the V gene TRBV7-9, with 7 nucleotides matching TRBD2. Trimming at V came to 2 bases and at J to 3 bases, leaving 10 bases not matched to a gene. CDR1 and CDR2 from the germline V gene are SEHNR and FQNEAQ (reference sequence). The CDR3 is 16 residues long.

This clonotype showed up just a few times. The J gene is TRBJ2-5, the V gene TRBV19, with D unclear. V shed 1 base and J shed 5 bases, with 5 bases lying between them. The CDR3 contains 12 residues. CDR1 and CDR2 (germline): LNHDA, SQIVND (reference sequence). The CDR3 sequence: CASSIGGETQYF. The CDR3 DNA is TGTGCCAGTAGTATAGGCGGCGAGACCCAGTACTTC.

DNA of the CDR3: TGTGCCAGCAGCCCCGGGCCAAGCACAGATACGCAGTATTTT. It specifies CASSPGPSTDTQYF. The chain has TRBV7-9 and TRBJ2-3; no clear D. There are 14 residues in the CDR3. V was shortened by 5 bases and J by 0 bases, with 9 bases between the two germline ends. The germline V gene has CDR1 SEHNR and CDR2 FQNEAQ (reference sequence).

The rearrangement links TRBV19 to TRBJ2-3, with D possibly being TRBD1 or TRBD2 (7 bases each). The CDR3 contains 14 residues. V was pared by 11 bases and J by 0 bases, with 15 bases between. Germline CDR1 is LNHDA and CDR2 is SQIVND (reference sequence). CDR3 loop: CASGGGSSTDTQYF. CDR3 bases: TGTGCCTCAGGGGGGGGCTCTAGCACAGATACGCAGTATTTT.

The rearrangement uses TRBV4-3 and TRBJ2-2; no clear D. Looked up from germline, CDR1 is LGHNA and CDR2 is YSLEER. The V end lost 0 bases, the J end lost 4 bases, and 6 bases lay between the germline ends. CDR3 length: 14 amino acids. The CDR3: CASSQEATTGELFF. CDR3 nucleotide sequence: TGCGCCAGCAGCCAAGAGGCGACCACCGGGGAGCTGTTTTTT.

The V call is TRBV7-9, the J call TRBJ1-2, with D hard to call. Trimming removed 5 bases at V and 0 bases at J, with 7 bases between. Germline V lookup: CDR1 SEHNR, CDR2 FQNEAQ (reference sequence). The CDR3 extends over 13 amino acids. The CDR3 loop is CASSLQPNYGYTF. Here the CDR3 DNA reads TGTGCCAGCAGCCTACAGCCTAACTATGGCTACACCTTC.

This clonotype was found a few times. The chain recombines TRBV7-9 with TRBJ2-7, with D maybe TRBD1 (6 bases). The germline V gene encodes CDR1 SEHNR and CDR2 FQNEAQ (reference sequence). V was clipped by 1 base and J by 2 bases, with 9 bases between them. This CDR3 is built from 14 residues. The CDR3 spells CASSLETGPYEQYF. The DNA for the CDR3 is TGTGCCAGCAGCTTAGAAACAGGGCCCTACGAGCAGTACTTC.

V gene TRBV7-6 combines with J gene TRBJ2-3; 9 bases line up with TRBD1. This CDR3 is 15 amino acids long. V gave up 4 bases and J gave up 4 bases; unmatched junction bases: 6. The germline gives CDR1 SGHVS, CDR2 FNYEAQ. CDR3 sequence reads: CASSYTGGPPDTQYF. The CDR3 DNA follows: TGTGCCAGCAGCTATACAGGGGGCCCGCCAGATACGCAGTATTTT.

This clonotype was seen at least ten times. The chain has TRBV4-1 and TRBJ2-5; D is unresolved. The CDR3 totals 13 residues. V was cut by 0 bases and J by 5 bases, with 7 bases left in between. The germline CDR1 and CDR2 sequences are MGHRA and YSYEKL. In DNA form, the CDR3 reads TGCGCCAGCAGCCAAGAGAGCCTCGAGACCCAGTACTTC. Translated: CASSQESLETQYF.

The chain recombines TRBV10-2 with TRBJ1-5; 8 nucleotides match TRBD1. This CDR3 is built from 16 residues. Germline-derived CDR1 and CDR2 are WSHSY and SAAADI. V shed 2 bases, J shed 3 bases, and the junction held 6 bases outside the gene matches. The CDR3: CASSEGQGLLNQPQHF. DNA for the CDR3: TGCGCCAGCAGTGAGGGACAGGGCCTTCTCAATCAGCCCCAGCATTTT.

This clonotype has a count of ten or more. The gene calls are TRBV11-1 and TRBJ2-1; D is possibly TRBD1 (6 bases). The CDR3 is 16 residues long. Trimming cost V 0 bases and J 3 bases, with 12 bases left between them. The germline gives CDR1 SGHAT, CDR2 FQDESV (reference sequence). CDR3 in amino acids: CASSLAAGTSYNEQFF. In DNA, the CDR3 is TGTGCCAGCAGCTTAGCTGCAGGGACAAGCTACAATGAGCAGTTCTTC.

This clonotype was counted a few times. This chain links TRBV11-2 with TRBJ2-2, with D possibly TRBD2 on 6 matching bases. V was clipped by 7 bases and J by 5 bases, with 14 bases between them. Germline lookup yields CDR1 SGHAT and CDR2 FQNNGV. This CDR3 spans 14 amino acids. The CDR3 bases are TGTGCCAGCACGGGGGACGGGGCAACCGGGGAGCTGTTTTTT. Amino acids: CASTGDGATGELFF.

The rearrangement links TRBV27 to TRBJ2-1; 8 nucleotides agree with TRBD1. This CDR3 is built from 18 residues. CDR1 and CDR2 (germline): MNHEY, SMNVEV (reference sequence). Trimming removed 5 bases from V and 2 bases from J; junction bases left unmatched: 14. The chain's CDR3 is CASSPPGQALPPYNEQFF. For the CDR3, the DNA is TGTGCCAGCAGTCCCCCGGGACAGGCCTTACCTCCCTACAATGAGCAGTTCTTC.

There are a few counts of this clonotype. V and J are TRBV7-2 and TRBJ2-1; tentatively, D is TRBD2 (6 bases). The germline V gene encodes CDR1 SGHTA and CDR2 FQGNSA. This CDR3 has 11 amino acids. V lost 6 bases and J 10 bases, leaving 10 bases between the germline ends. CDR3 in amino acids: CASSFRGEQFF. The CDR3 bases are TGTGCCAGCAGTTTCCGGGGGGAGCAGTTCTTC.

This clonotype was counted many times. The chain links TRBV29-1 to TRBJ2-1; maybe TRBD2 (6 bases). V dropped 5 bases and J dropped 1 base, with 9 bases sitting between them. Germline CDR1 and CDR2: SQVTM and ANQGSEA. The CDR3 contains 13 residues. CDR3 sequence reads: CSVTGDSYNEQFF. CDR3 sequence (DNA): TGCAGCGTTACGGGGGATTCCTACAATGAGCAGTTCTTC.

The V and J genes are TRBV2 and TRBJ2-3, with D maybe TRBD2 (6 bases). Germline values: CDR1 SNHLY, CDR2 FYNNEI. Trimming pared 2 bases from V and 5 bases from J, leaving 8 bases between. This CDR3 has 13 residues. The CDR3 coding sequence is TGTGCCAGCAGTGAAACCGGGGGAGATACGCAGTATTTT. Translated, it gives CASSETGGDTQYF.

In its sample, this clonotype was seen a few times. This chain uses TRBV4-3 with TRBJ2-5; D is perhaps TRBD2 (6 bases). V lost 4 bases and J lost 1, with 13 bases in between. The germline CDR1 and CDR2 sequences are LGHNA and YSLEER. The CDR3 length is 15 residues. In nucleotides, the CDR3 is TGCGCCAGCAGCCGGGGAGGCAGAATCCAAGAGACCCAGTACTTC. This gives the protein CASSRGGRIQETQYF.

This clonotype was found a few times. The chain recombines TRBV6-5 with TRBJ2-3; weak D call: TRBD2 (6 bases). From germline, CDR1 is MNHEY and CDR2 SVGAGI. Trimming cost V 2 bases and J 1 base, with 7 bases left between them. This CDR3 is 14 amino acids long. The CDR3 DNA is TGTGCCAGCAGTTACGGGGAGGGCACAGATACGCAGTATTTT. This translates into CASSYGEGTDTQYF.

In DNA, the CDR3 is TGTGCCAGCAGTACTAGTGGTGAAGCCGGGGAGCTGTTTTTT. Protein: CASSTSGEAGELFF. This chain joins TRBV6-1 and TRBJ2-2; possibly TRBD2 for D (5 bases). The CDR3 is 14 residues long. Trimming removed 5 bases from V and 6 bases from J, with 13 bases in between. Looked up from germline, CDR1 is MNHNS and CDR2 is SASEGT.

The genes are TRBV4-1 and TRBJ1-2; D unclear. The germline gives CDR1 MGHRA, CDR2 YSYEKL. V was clipped by 0 bases and J by 4 bases, with 15 bases between them. CDR3 length: 16 amino acids. CDR3 bases: TGCGCCAGCAGCCAAGAACTCTGGGTAATAGGCTATGGCTACACCTTC. This sequence encodes CASSQELWVIGYGYTF.